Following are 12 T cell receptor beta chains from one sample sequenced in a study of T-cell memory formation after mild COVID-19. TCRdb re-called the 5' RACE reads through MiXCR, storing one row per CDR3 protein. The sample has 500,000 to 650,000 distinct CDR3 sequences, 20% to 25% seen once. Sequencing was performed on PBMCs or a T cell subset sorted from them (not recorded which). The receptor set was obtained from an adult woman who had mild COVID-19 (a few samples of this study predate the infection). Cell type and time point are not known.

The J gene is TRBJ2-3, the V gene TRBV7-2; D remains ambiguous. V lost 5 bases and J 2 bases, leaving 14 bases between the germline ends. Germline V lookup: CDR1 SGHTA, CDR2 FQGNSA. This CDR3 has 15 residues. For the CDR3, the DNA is TGTGCCAGCAGCCTCGTTGGGATTGACACAGATACGCAGTATTTT. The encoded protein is CASSLVGIDTDTQYF.

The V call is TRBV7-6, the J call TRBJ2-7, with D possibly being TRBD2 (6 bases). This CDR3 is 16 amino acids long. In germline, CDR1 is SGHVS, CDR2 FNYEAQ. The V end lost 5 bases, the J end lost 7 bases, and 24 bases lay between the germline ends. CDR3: CASSQEEGGAALEQYF. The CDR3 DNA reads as TGTGCCAGCAGCCAGGAAGAGGGAGGCGCGGCCCTTGAGCAGTACTTC. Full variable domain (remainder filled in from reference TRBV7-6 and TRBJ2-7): GAGVSQSPRYKVTKRGQDVALRCDPISGHVSLYWYRQALGQGPEFLTYFNYEAQQDKSGLPNDRFSAERPEGSISTLTIQRTEQRDSAMYRCASSQEEGGAALEQYFGPGTRLTVT.

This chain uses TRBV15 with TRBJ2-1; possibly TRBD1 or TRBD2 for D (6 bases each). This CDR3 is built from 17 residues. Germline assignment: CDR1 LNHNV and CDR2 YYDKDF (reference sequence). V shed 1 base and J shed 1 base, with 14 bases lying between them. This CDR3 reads CATSRVSGARSYNEQFF. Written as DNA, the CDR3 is TGTGCCACCAGCAGAGTATCGGGGGCGCGATCCTACAATGAGCAGTTCTTC.

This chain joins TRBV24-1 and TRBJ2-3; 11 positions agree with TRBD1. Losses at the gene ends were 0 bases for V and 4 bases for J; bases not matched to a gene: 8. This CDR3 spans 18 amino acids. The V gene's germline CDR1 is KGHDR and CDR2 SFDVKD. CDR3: CATSDLPRTGGASDTQYF. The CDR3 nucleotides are TGTGCCACCAGTGATTTGCCGAGGACAGGGGGCGCATCAGATACGCAGTATTTT.

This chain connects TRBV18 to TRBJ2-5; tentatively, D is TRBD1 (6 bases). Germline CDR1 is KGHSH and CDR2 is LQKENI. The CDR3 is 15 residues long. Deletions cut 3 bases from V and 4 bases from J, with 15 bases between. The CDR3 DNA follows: TGTGCCAGCTCACCGCAAACAGGGTTGGGAGAGACCCAGTACTTC. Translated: CASSPQTGLGETQYF.

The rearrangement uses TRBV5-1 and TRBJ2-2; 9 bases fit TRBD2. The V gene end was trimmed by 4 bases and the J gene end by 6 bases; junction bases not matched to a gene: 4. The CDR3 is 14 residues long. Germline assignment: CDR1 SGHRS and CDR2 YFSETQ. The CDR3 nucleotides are TGCGCCAGCAGCAGTACTAGCGGGTCCGGGGAGCTGTTTTTT. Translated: CASSSTSGSGELFF.

CDR3 DNA sequence: TGTGCCAGCAGTTATCCAGACAGGGACTCCTCTGGGGCCAACGTCCTGACTTTC. Its translation is CASSYPDRDSSGANVLTF. This chain joins TRBV7-9 and TRBJ2-6; possibly TRBD1 for D (7 bases). From germline, CDR1 is SEHNR and CDR2 FQNEAQ (reference sequence). V lost 6 bases to trimming and J lost 0 bases, with 18 bases between them. The CDR3 contains 18 residues.

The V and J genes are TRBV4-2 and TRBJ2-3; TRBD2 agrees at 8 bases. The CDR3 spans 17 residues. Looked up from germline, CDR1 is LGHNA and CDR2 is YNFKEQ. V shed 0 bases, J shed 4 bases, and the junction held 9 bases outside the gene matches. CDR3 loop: CASSQDRTSLLADTQYF. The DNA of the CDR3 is TGTGCCAGCAGCCAAGATCGGACTAGCTTGCTTGCAGATACGCAGTATTTT.

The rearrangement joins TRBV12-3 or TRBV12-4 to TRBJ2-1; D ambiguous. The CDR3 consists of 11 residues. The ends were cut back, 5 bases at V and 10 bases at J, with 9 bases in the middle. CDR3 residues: CASSGVREQFF. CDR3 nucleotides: TGTGCCAGCAGTGGAGTGAGAGAGCAGTTCTTC.

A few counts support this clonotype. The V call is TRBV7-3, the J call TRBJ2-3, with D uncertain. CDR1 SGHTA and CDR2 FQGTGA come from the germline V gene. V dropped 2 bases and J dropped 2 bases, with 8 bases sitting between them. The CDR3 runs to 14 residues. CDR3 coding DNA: TGTGCCAGCAGCTTAGGGGTTTACACAGATACGCAGTATTTT. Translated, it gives CASSLGVYTDTQYF.

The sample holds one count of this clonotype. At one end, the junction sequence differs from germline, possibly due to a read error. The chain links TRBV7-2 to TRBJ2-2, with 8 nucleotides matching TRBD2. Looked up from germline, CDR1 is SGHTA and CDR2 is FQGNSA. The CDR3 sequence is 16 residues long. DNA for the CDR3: TGTGCCAGCAGCTTAGTTCGGGGGGGCCCTCACGGGAAGCTGTTTTTT. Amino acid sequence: CASSLVRGGPHGKLFF. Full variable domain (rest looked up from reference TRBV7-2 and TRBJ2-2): GAGVSQSPSNKVTEKGKDVELRCDPISGHTALYWYRQSLGQGLEFLIYFQGNSAPDKSGLPSDRFSAERTGGSVSTLTIQRTQQEDSAVYLCASSLVRGGPHGKLFFGEGSRLTVL.

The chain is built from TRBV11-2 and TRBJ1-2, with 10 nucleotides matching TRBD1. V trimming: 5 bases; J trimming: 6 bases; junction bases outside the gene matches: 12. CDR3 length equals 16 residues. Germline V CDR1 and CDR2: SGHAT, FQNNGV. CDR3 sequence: CASSLISRQGAHGYTF. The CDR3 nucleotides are TGTGCCAGCAGCCTAATCTCCCGACAGGGGGCTCATGGCTACACCTTC.